This passage covers 20 T cell receptor beta chains from one sample sequenced in a study of cytomegalovirus exposure and HLA in healthy donors. The PCR ran on 60 Vbeta and 13 Jbeta primers. TCRdb's table, derived via immunoSEQ multiplex PCR, lists solely in-frame clones and lacks some. The sample holds approximately 110,000 clones, 75% to 85% seen once. Sequencing input: PBMCs. The source is a man aged 50-60 years in good health and CMV-seronegative.

This clone was counted once. The J gene is TRBJ1-2, the V gene TRBV10-3, with a tentative D call TRBD1 (5 bases). The CDR3 extends over 14 amino acids. Germline V gene lookup returns CDR1 ENHRY and CDR2 SYGVKD. Trimming took 8 bases from V and 6 from J, leaving 19 bases between them. CDR3 protein: CAIRPQGEENGYTF. Here the CDR3 DNA reads TGTGCCATCCGACCCCAGGGCGAGGAAAATGGCTACACCTTC.

CDR3 nucleotides: TGTGCCAGCAGCCGCGCCGGGAGGAGCTCTGGAAACACCATATATTTT. Translating gives CASSRAGRSSGNTIYF. J is TRBJ1-3 and V is TRBV4-2; no clear D gene. There are 16 residues in the CDR3. CDR1 LGHNA and CDR2 YNFKEQ come from the germline V gene. V was clipped by 4 bases and J by 0 bases, with 13 bases between them.

The rearrangement links TRBV7-2 to TRBJ2-1; TRBD2 aligns across 8 bases. After removal of 0 bases from V and 7 bases from J, the junction contained 11 bases not matched to a gene. This CDR3 spans 17 amino acids. Germline loops: CDR1 SGHTA, CDR2 FQGNSA. For the CDR3, the DNA is TGTGCCAGCAGCTTAGCGGGGCGGGCTAGCGGGCTAAATGAGCAGTTCTTC. It translates to CASSLAGRASGLNEQFF.

This chain connects TRBV19 to TRBJ1-2, with TRBD1 as a possible D gene (6 bases). The CDR3 has 11 amino acids. V was trimmed by 8 bases and J by 6 bases, leaving 10 bases between them. Germline CDR1 LNHDA, CDR2 SQIVND (reference sequence). The chain's CDR3 is CASWGGNGYTF. Written as DNA, the CDR3 is TGTGCCAGTTGGGGGGGCAATGGCTACACCTTC.

The V gene is TRBV25-1, the J gene TRBJ1-2, with 10 bases fitting TRBD1. Germline CDR1 is MGHDK and CDR2 is SYGVNS. This CDR3 is built from 16 residues. J gave up 4 bases and V 4 bases, and 9 bases lay outside the gene matches. CDR3 in amino acids: CASSGGQGPWGYGYTF. For the CDR3, the DNA is TGTGCCAGCAGTGGGGGACAGGGGCCATGGGGCTATGGCTACACCTTC.

The chain is built from TRBV7-9 and TRBJ1-1; TRBD1 is a possible D gene (5 bases). This CDR3 is built from 16 residues. Trimming took 1 base from V and 3 from J, leaving 15 bases between them. CDR1 is SEHNR, CDR2 FQNEAQ, per germline (reference sequence). CDR3 residues: CASSLGGFQGDTEAFF. The CDR3 DNA reads as TGTGCCAGCAGCTTAGGTGGGTTTCAGGGTGACACTGAAGCTTTCTTT.

The chain uses TRBV11-2 and TRBJ2-5, with TRBD2 matching 10 bases. Trimming removed 5 bases from V and 2 bases from J; junction bases left unmatched: 11. Germline lookup yields CDR1 SGHAT and CDR2 FQNNGV. The CDR3 contains 17 residues. The CDR3 nucleotides are TGTGCCAGCAGCAGGCCAGCGGGGGGGCTCGTGCAAGAGACCCAGTACTTC. Translating gives CASSRPAGGLVQETQYF. Filled out from reference TRBV11-2 and TRBJ2-5, the complete variable domain reads EAGVAQSPRYKIIEKRQSVAFWCNPISGHATLYWYQQILGQGPKLLIQFQNNGVVDDSQLPKDRFSAERLKGVDSTLKIQPAKLEDSAVYLCASSRPAGGLVQETQYFGPGTRLLVL.

Only a few counts were recorded for this clone. The chain joins TRBV5-6 to TRBJ1-2; a weak D match, TRBD1 (5 bases). Deletions cut 0 bases from V and 5 bases from J, with 8 bases between. The CDR3 length is 13 residues. Germline V gene sequence: CDR1 SGHDT, CDR2 YYEEEE. The CDR3 protein is CASSLGQLYGYTF. The DNA of the CDR3 is TGTGCCAGCAGCTTGGGACAGTTATATGGCTACACCTTC.

The chain couples TRBV7-9 to TRBJ2-5; 10 bases match TRBD1. This CDR3 spans 16 amino acids. With 0 bases clipped from V and 4 bases from J, the junction kept 5 bases outside the gene matches. Looked up from germline, CDR1 is SEHNR and CDR2 is FQNEAQ (reference sequence). The CDR3 sequence: CASSLAGTGELETQYF. The CDR3, as DNA: TGTGCCAGCAGCTTAGCGGGGACAGGGGAGCTAGAGACCCAGTACTTC.

The rearrangement uses TRBV6-1 and TRBJ1-5; D remains ambiguous. Trimming removed 2 bases at V and 4 bases at J, with 9 bases between. CDR1 is MNHNS, CDR2 SASEGT, per germline. This CDR3 has 14 residues. CDR3 in DNA: TGTGCCAGCAGTGAAAGCATTTTTAATCAGCCCCAGCATTTT. This gives the protein CASSESIFNQPQHF.

Note on this clone: At one of its ends the junction is not consistent with the germline gene, which may arise from a read error. This sequence joins TRBV7-9 and TRBJ2-7, with D possibly matching TRBD1 (6 bases). Looked up from germline, CDR1 is SEHNR and CDR2 is FQNEAQ (reference sequence). The CDR3 sequence is 13 residues long. The CDR3 region has the DNA TGTTCCAGCAGCTTAGGAGAGGGGGTCGAGCAGTACTTC. Residues: CSSSLGEGVEQYF.

The chain combines TRBV7-9 with TRBJ1-5; no clear D. Germline V gene lookup returns CDR1 SEHNR and CDR2 FQNEAQ (reference sequence). The CDR3 covers 12 residues. V dropped 0 bases and J dropped 11 bases, with 8 bases sitting between them. CDR3 residues: CASSLAQTAQHF. CDR3 nucleotide sequence: TGTGCCAGCAGCTTAGCTCAGACTGCCCAGCATTTT.

This clone appeared once. The chain is built from TRBV5-1 and TRBJ1-2; 9 nucleotides match TRBD1. The V gene's germline CDR1 is SGHRS and CDR2 YFSETQ. J gave up 5 bases and V 0 bases, and 5 bases lay outside the gene matches. The CDR3 runs 15 residues. The CDR3 region is CASSLAGQGFYGYTF. DNA of the CDR3: TGCGCCAGCAGCTTGGCGGGACAGGGTTTTTATGGCTACACCTTC. The whole variable domain, remainder taken from reference TRBV5-1 and TRBJ1-2, is KAGVTQTPRYLIKTRGQQVTLSCSPISGHRSVSWYQQTPGQGLQFLFEYFSETQRNKGNFPGRFSGRQFSNSRSEMNVSTLELGDSALYLCASSLAGQGFYGYTFGSGTRLTVV.

This sequence joins TRBV7-3 and TRBJ1-5, with D perhaps matching TRBD1 (6 bases). The CDR3 extends over 13 amino acids. CDR1 is SGHTA and CDR2 is FQGTGA in the germline V gene. The V end lost 5 bases, the J end lost 7 bases, and 12 bases lay between the germline ends. CDR3 bases: TGTGCCAGCAGCCTACAGGGTGGACAGCCCCAGCATTTT. Translated: CASSLQGGQPQHF.

V usage is TRBV11-2 and J usage is TRBJ2-2; tentative D call: TRBD2 (5 bases). This CDR3 is 14 amino acids long. Trimming left V 5 bases short and J 5 bases short, with 12 bases between. Germline CDR1 and CDR2: SGHAT and FQNNGV. DNA for the CDR3: TGTGCCAGCAGCCCACTAGTGAGGACCGGGGAGCTGTTTTTT. It encodes CASSPLVRTGELFF. The full variable domain, in which reference TRBV11-2 and TRBJ2-2 provide the parts outside the CDR3, is EAGVAQSPRYKIIEKRQSVAFWCNPISGHATLYWYQQILGQGPKLLIQFQNNGVVDDSQLPKDRFSAERLKGVDSTLKIQPAKLEDSAVYLCASSPLVRTGELFFGEGSRLTVL.

This sequence joins TRBV7-2 and TRBJ2-7; 7 nucleotides match TRBD2. Germline V lookup: CDR1 SGHTA, CDR2 FQGNSA. CDR3 length: 15 residues. The ends lost 1 base at V and 6 bases at J; junction bases unmatched: 9. CDR3 in DNA: TGTGCCAGCAGCTTAGTGGGTCTAGCGGAGGGCGAGCAGTACTTC. Its protein product is CASSLVGLAEGEQYF.

This clone has only a few counts. The gene calls are TRBV6-1 and TRBJ2-5; possible D gene TRBD2, 6 bases. V was pared by 8 bases and J by 1 base, with 11 bases between. The CDR3 spans 13 residues. Per germline, CDR1 MNHNS and CDR2 SASEGT. The CDR3 loop is CASLRTTQETQYF. DNA of the CDR3: TGTGCCAGCCTGAGGACTACCCAAGAGACCCAGTACTTC.

J is TRBJ2-1 and V is TRBV7-9; the D gene is possibly TRBD1 (6 bases). There are 14 residues in the CDR3. CDR1 and CDR2 from the germline V gene are SEHNR and FQNEAQ (reference sequence). V was shortened by 3 bases and J by 6 bases, with 12 bases between the two germline ends. CDR3 in amino acids: CASSFQGSGNEQFF. The CDR3 coding sequence is TGTGCCAGCAGCTTTCAGGGGAGCGGCAATGAGCAGTTCTTC.

The chain links TRBV18 to TRBJ1-5; maybe TRBD1 (6 bases). This CDR3 region has 16 residues. V lost 5 bases and J lost 5, with 19 bases in between. From germline, CDR1 is KGHSH and CDR2 LQKENI. This CDR3 reads CASSTSLQGTDQPQHF. DNA of the CDR3: TGTGCCAGCTCAACTTCTCTACAGGGAACAGATCAGCCCCAGCATTTT. The full variable domain, completed using reference TRBV18 and TRBJ1-5, is NAGVMQNPRHLVRRRGQEARLRCSPMKGHSHVYWYRQLPEEGLKFMVYLQKENIIDESGMPKERFSAEFPKEGPSILRIQQVVRGDSAAYFCASSTSLQGTDQPQHFGDGTRLSIL.

The CDR3 region has the DNA TGTGCCAGCAGCCAAGATTTGGACAGGGTGTTTGGCTACACCTTC. This gives the protein CASSQDLDRVFGYTF. The chain is built from TRBV4-2 and TRBJ1-2; 8 positions match TRBD1. Unmatched junction bases numbered 7, after V lost 0 bases and J lost 7 bases. In germline, CDR1 is LGHNA, CDR2 YNFKEQ. CDR3 length: 15 residues.